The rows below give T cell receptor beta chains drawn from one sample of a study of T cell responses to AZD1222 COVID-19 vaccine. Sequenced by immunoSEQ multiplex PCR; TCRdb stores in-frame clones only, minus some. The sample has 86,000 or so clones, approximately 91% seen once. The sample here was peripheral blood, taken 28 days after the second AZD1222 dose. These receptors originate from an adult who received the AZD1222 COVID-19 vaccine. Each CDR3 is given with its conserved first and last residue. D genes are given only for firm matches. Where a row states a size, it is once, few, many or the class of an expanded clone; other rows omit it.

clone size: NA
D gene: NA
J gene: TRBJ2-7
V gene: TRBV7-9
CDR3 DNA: TGTGCCAGCAGCTTAGTCGGGGAAATGACCTACGAGCAGTACTTC
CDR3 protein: CASSLVGEMTYEQYF

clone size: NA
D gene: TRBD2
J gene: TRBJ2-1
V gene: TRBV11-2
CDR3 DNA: TGTGCCAGCAGCTTAGAGGGGATAGCGGGTTTGAATGAGCAGTTCTTC
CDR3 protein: CASSLEGIAGLNEQFF

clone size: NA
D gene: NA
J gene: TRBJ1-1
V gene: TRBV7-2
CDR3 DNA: TGTGCCAGCAGTCGCGGTCTTCGGAACACTGAAGCTTTCTTT
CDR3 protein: CASSRGLRNTEAFF

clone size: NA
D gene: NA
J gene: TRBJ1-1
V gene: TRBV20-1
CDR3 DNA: TGCAGTGCCCCGACATCTACTGAAGCTTTCTTT
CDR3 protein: CSAPTSTEAFF

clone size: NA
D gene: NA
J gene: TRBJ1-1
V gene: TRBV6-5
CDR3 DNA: TGTGCCAGCAGCCGGGCCGATTGGGGATCCACTGAAGCTTTCTTT
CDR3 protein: CASSRADWGSTEAFF

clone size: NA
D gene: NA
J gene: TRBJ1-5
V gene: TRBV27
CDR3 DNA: TGTGCCAGCAGTTTATCGTCGGGGGGGAGCAATCAGCCCCAGCATTTT
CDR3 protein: CASSLSSGGSNQPQHF

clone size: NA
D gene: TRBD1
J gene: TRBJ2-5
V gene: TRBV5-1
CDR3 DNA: TGCGCCAGCAGCTTAACGGACAGGGCAGAGACCCAGTACTTC
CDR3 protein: CASSLTDRAETQYF

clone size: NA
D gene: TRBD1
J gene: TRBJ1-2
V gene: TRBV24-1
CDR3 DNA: TGTGCCACCAGTGATTTGGACAGGGTCGATGGCTACACCTTC
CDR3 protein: CATSDLDRVDGYTF

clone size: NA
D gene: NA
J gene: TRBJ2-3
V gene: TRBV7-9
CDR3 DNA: TGTGCCAGCAGCATTAGAGAAGATACGCAGTATTTT
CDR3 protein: CASSIREDTQYF

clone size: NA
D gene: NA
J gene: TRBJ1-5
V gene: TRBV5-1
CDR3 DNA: TGCGCCAGCAGCGAGGGGCCCAGTTCTCCCCAGCATTTT
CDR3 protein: CASSEGPSSPQHF

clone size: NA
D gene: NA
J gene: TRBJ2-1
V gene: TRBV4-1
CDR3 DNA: TGCGCCAGCAGCCCCCTGCCCTACAATGAGCAGTTCTTC
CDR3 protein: CASSPLPYNEQFF

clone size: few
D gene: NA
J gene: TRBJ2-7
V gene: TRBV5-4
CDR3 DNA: TGTGCCAGCAGTCCCGGTGCCTCCATCTACGAGCAGTACTTC
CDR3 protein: CASSPGASIYEQYF

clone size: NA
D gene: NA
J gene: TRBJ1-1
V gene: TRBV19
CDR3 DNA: TGTGCCAGCACTTCTGGGGGGCTCACTGAAGCTTTCTTT
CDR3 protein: CASTSGGLTEAFF

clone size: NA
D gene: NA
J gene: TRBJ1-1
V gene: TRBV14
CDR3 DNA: TGTGCCAGCAGCCAAGTGCGAGAAGCTTTCTTT
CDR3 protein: CASSQVREAFF

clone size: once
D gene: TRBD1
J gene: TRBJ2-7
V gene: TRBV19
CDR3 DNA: TGTGCCAGTAGTCCAGGGACAGGGGGGACCTACGAGCAGTACTTC
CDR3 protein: CASSPGTGGTYEQYF

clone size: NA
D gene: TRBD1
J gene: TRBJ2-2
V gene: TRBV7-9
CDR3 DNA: TGTGCCAGCAGCCCACCGGGACAGGGCTACACCGGGGAGCTGTTTTTT
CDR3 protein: CASSPPGQGYTGELFF

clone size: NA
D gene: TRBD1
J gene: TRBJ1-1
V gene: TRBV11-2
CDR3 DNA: TGTGCCAGCAGCCCTCGAAGGGACAGCAACACTGAAGCTTTCTTT
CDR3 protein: CASSPRRDSNTEAFF

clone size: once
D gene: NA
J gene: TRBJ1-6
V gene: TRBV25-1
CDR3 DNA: TGTGCCAGCAGTGAACCAGGGAGATCCTATAATTCACCCCTCCACTTT
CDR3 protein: CASSEPGRSYNSPLHF

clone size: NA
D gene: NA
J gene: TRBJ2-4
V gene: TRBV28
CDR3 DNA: TGTGCCAGCAGCCCCAGTTGGGGATCCCTAGCCAAAAACATTCAGTACTTC
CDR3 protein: CASSPSWGSLAKNIQYF

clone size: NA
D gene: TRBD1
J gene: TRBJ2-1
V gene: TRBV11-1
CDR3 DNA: TGTGCCAGCAGCTTCGGACAGGGCGAGGATGAGCAGTTCTTC
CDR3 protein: CASSFGQGEDEQFF

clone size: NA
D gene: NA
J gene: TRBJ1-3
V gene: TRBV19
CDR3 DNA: TGTGCCAGCAAACAGGGCGTTCGAGGAAACACCATATATTTT
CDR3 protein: CASKQGVRGNTIYF

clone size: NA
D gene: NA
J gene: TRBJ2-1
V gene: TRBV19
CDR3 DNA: TGTGCCAGTAGTCATAGGGGCGACCCCTTGGAGCAGTTCTTC
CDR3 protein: CASSHRGDPLEQFF

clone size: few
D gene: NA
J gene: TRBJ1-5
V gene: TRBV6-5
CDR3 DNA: TGTGCCAGCAGTCCGGAAAATAGCAATCAGCCCCAGCATTTT
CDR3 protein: CASSPENSNQPQHF

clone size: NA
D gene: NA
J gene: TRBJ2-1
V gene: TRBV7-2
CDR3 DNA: TGTGCCAGCAGCCGCTACCCGGGACTGAGCTCCTACAATGAGCAGTTCTTC
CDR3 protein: CASSRYPGLSSYNEQFF

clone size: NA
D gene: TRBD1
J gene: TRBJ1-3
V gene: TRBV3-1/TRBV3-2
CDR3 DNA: TGTGCCAGCAGCTTGGGACAGGGGAACGGAAACACCATATATTTT
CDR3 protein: CASSLGQGNGNTIYF

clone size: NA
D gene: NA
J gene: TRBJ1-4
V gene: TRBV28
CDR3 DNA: TGTGCCAGCAGTTTGAGGGGGACCTGGGAAAAACTGTTTTTT
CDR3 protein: CASSLRGTWEKLFF

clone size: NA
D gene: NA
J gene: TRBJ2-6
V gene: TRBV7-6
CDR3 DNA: TGTGCCAGCAGGCCCTTCCGGGACGGACCCTCTGGGGCCAACGTCCTGACTTTC
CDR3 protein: CASRPFRDGPSGANVLTF

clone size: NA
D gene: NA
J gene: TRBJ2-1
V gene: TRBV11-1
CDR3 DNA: TGTGCCAGCGGCAAAGGAGGGAACAACAATGAGCAGTTCTTC
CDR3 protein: CASGKGGNNNEQFF

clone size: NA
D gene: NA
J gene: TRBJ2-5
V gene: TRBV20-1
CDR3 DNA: TGCAGTGCCTCTTGGGAGACCCAGTACTTC
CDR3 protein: CSASWETQYF

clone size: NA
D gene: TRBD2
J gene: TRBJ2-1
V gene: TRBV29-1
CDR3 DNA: TGCAGCGTACCGGGACTAGCGGGAGTCAATGAGCAGTTCTTC
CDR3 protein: CSVPGLAGVNEQFF

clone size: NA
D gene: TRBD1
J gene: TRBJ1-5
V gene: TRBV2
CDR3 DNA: TGTGCCAGCCGCGGGAAGACAGGGGGCGGGAATCAGCCCCAGCATTTT
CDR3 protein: CASRGKTGGGNQPQHF

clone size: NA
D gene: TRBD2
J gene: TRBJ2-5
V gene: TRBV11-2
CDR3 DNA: TGTGCCAGCAGCACTGCCGGGACTAGCGGGAGTACGGTGCAACAGACCCAGTACTTC
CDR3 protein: CASSTAGTSGSTVQQTQYF

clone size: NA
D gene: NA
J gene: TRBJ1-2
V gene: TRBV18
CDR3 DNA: TGTGCCAGCTCACAGGAGGTTGGCTACACCTTC
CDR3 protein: CASSQEVGYTF

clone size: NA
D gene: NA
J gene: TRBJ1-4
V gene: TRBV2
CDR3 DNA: TGTGCCAGCAAGCGTACAGGGCCTAATGAAAAACTGTTTTTT
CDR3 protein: CASKRTGPNEKLFF

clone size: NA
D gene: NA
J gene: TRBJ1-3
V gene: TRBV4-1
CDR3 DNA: TGCGCCAGCAGCCAGACCGGGACACAGAGGCGAAACACCATATATTTT
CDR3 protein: CASSQTGTQRRNTIYF

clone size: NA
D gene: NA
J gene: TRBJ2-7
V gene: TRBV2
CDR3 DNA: TGTGCCAGCAGTGAGACGGGGGGCGCCTACGAGCAGTACTTC
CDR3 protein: CASSETGGAYEQYF

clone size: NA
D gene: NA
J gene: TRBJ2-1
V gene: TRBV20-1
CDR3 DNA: TGCAGTGCTAGAGAACATGAGCAGTTCTTC
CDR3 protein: CSAREHEQFF

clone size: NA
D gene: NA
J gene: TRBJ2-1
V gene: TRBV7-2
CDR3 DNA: TGTGCCAGCAGCTTAAATGGCCGGGCGGCGAGCTCCTACAATGAGCAGTTCTTC
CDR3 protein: CASSLNGRAASSYNEQFF

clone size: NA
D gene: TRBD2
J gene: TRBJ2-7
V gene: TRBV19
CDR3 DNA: TGTGCCAGTAGTATAGTCGGCAGGGAGGGGGAGCAGTACTTC
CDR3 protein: CASSIVGREGEQYF

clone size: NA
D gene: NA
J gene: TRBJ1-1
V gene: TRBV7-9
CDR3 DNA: TGTGCCAGCAGCTCGATACTCACTGAAGCTTTCTTT
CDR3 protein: CASSSILTEAFF

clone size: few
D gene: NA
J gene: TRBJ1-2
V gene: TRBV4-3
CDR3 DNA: TGCGCCAGCAGCCAAGAATTTGGGGGGAGTCTCTATGGCTACACCTTC
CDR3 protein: CASSQEFGGSLYGYTF

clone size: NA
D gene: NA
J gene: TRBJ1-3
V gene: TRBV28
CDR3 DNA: TGTGCCAGCAGCCCACCTCTCGACTCTGGAAACACCATATATTTT
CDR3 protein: CASSPPLDSGNTIYF

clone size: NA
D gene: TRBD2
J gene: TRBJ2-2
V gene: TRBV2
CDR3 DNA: TGTGCCAGCAGTGAAGTACCGGGACTAGACTTTACCGGGGAGCTGTTTTTT
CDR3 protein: CASSEVPGLDFTGELFF

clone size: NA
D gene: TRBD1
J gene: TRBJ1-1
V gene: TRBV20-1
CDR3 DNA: TGCAGTGCTAGTCCGGGACAGGGGGGAAGAAGTACTGAAGCTTTCTTT
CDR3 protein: CSASPGQGGRSTEAFF

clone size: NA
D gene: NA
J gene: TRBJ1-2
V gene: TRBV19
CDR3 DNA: TGTGCCAGTAGTATCTTCGCAGGGAACTATGGCTACACCTTC
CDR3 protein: CASSIFAGNYGYTF

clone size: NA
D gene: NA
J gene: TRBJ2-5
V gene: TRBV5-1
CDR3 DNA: TGCGCCAGCAGCTCAGGTGGCCTCAGCCAAGAGACCCAGTACTTC
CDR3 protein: CASSSGGLSQETQYF

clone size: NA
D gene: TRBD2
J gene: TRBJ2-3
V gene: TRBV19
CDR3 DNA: TGTGCCAGTAGTCCCCGGGTAGCGGGAAGCACAGATACGCAGTATTTT
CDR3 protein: CASSPRVAGSTDTQYF

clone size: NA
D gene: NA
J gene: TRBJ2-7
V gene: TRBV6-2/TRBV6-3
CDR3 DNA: TGTGCCAGCAGTTACGTAGACGAGCAGTACTTC
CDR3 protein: CASSYVDEQYF

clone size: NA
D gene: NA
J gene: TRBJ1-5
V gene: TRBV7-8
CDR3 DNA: TGTGCCAGCAGCCGGGCCCCGAGGCAGAATAGCAATCAGCCCCAGCATTTT
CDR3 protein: CASSRAPRQNSNQPQHF

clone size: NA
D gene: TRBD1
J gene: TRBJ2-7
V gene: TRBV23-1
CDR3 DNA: TGCGCCAGCAGTCAAAACCTACAGGGGGGTGCTGACGAGCAGTACTTC
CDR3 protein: CASSQNLQGGADEQYF

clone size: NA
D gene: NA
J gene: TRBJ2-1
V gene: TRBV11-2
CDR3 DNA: TGTGCCAGCAGCTTAGGGGCCCCGGAGCGGAGCTCCTACAATGAGCAGTTCTTC
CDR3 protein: CASSLGAPERSSYNEQFF

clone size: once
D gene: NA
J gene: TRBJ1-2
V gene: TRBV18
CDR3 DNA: TGTGCCAGCTCACCGACAGAATCTCTCGGCTACACCTTC
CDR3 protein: CASSPTESLGYTF

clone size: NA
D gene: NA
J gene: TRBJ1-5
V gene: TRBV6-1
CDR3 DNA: TGTGCCAGCAGTGAAGCACCAGGGGCCTACAATCAGCCCCAGCATTTT
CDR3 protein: CASSEAPGAYNQPQHF

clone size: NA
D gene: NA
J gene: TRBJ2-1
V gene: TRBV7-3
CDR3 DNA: TGTGCCAGCAGCTTAATCCAGGGGTCACACAATGAGCAGTTCTTC
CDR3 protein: CASSLIQGSHNEQFF

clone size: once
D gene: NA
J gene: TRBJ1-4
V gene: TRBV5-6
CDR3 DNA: TGTGCCAGCAGCTTGAGGGGTGGAGCAACTAATGAAAAACTGTTTTTT
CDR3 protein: CASSLRGGATNEKLFF

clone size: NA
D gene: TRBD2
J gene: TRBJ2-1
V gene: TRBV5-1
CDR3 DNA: TGCGCCAGCAGCTTGGGAATAGCGGGAGGGGTCTACAATGAGCAGTTCTTC
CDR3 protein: CASSLGIAGGVYNEQFF

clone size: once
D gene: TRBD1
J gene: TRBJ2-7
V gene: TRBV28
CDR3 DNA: TGTGCCAGCCTCCCGGACAGGGCGAACGAGCAGTACTTC
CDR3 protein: CASLPDRANEQYF

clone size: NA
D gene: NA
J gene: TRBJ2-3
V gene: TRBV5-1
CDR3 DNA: TGCGCCAGCAGCTTGGGCGGCGGGAGCACAGATACGCAGTATTTT
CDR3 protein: CASSLGGGSTDTQYF

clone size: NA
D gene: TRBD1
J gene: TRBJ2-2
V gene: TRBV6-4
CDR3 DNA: TGTGCCAGCAAGACAGACAGGGCCGGGGACACCGGGGAGCTGTTTTTT
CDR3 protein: CASKTDRAGDTGELFF

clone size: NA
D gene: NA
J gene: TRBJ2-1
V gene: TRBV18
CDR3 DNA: TGTGCCAGCTCAGTAAAGAAATCCGAGACGGATGAGCAGTTCTTC
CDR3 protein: CASSVKKSETDEQFF